Listed below are T cell receptor beta chains from one sample, sequenced in a study of T cells after yellow fever vaccination. TCRdb ran MiXCR on the 5' RACE reads and lists one entry per CDR3 protein. Among 300,000 to 350,000 distinct CDR3 sequences listed, almost 4% were seen once. The sample consisted of PBMCs, taken 5 days after the yellow fever booster vaccination. All receptors derive from a man aged 18-30 years who received the YFV17D yellow fever vaccine. CDR3s include the opening cysteine and the closing phenylalanine or tryptophan. Fields, in order: CDR3 DNA, CDR3 protein, J gene, D gene, clone size, V gene. The D gene is left open where the match is weak. The size field is filled for only some rows; it gives once, few, many or a size class.

CDR3nt: TGTGCCAGCAGCTTAGTAAGTGGAGGACAGGGTGAAGAGACCCAGTACTTC; CDR3aa: CASSLVSGGQGEETQYF; j_gene: TRBJ2-5; d_gene: TRBD1; abundance: .; v_gene: TRBV7-2
CDR3nt: TGCGCCAGCAGCCAAGATCTTAAGGATTTGCAGTTCTTC; CDR3aa: CASSQDLKDLQFF; j_gene: TRBJ2-1; d_gene: .; abundance: .; v_gene: TRBV4-3
CDR3nt: TGCGCCAGCAGCTTGGCAGGGGAGAATAATGAAAAACTGTTTTTT; CDR3aa: CASSLAGENNEKLFF; j_gene: TRBJ1-4; d_gene: .; abundance: few; v_gene: TRBV5-1
CDR3nt: TGCGCCAGCAGCCAAACGGGAGAGACCCAGTACTTC; CDR3aa: CASSQTGETQYF; j_gene: TRBJ2-5; d_gene: .; abundance: many; v_gene: TRBV4-3
CDR3nt: TGTGCCAGCAGCCAAGATCCAGCCGCATTCCAGGTGGACGAAAAACTGTTTTTT; CDR3aa: CASSQDPAAFQVDEKLFF; j_gene: TRBJ1-4; d_gene: .; abundance: many; v_gene: TRBV4-2
CDR3nt: TGTGCCAGCAGCTTAGTACTAGCGGAAGAGACCCAGTACTTC; CDR3aa: CASSLVLAEETQYF; j_gene: TRBJ2-5; d_gene: TRBD2; abundance: many; v_gene: TRBV7-9
CDR3nt: TGTGCCAGCAGTTTCGGACAGGGTTGGGCGGGCGGCACAGATACGCAGTATTTT; CDR3aa: CASSFGQGWAGGTDTQYF; j_gene: TRBJ2-3; d_gene: TRBD1; abundance: many; v_gene: TRBV27
CDR3nt: TGTGCCACCAGCAGAGAGCGGGGGGGGGATACGCAGTATTTT; CDR3aa: CATSRERGGDTQYF; j_gene: TRBJ2-3; d_gene: TRBD2; abundance: many; v_gene: TRBV15
CDR3nt: TGTGCCAGCAGCTTCAGGCCCCGCCAAGAGACCCAGTACTTC; CDR3aa: CASSFRPRQETQYF; j_gene: TRBJ2-5; d_gene: .; abundance: few; v_gene: TRBV7-9
CDR3nt: TGTGCCAGCAGTGTCACGGGACAGGGTAACTATGGCTACACCTTC; CDR3aa: CASSVTGQGNYGYTF; j_gene: TRBJ1-2; d_gene: TRBD1; abundance: few; v_gene: TRBV25-1
CDR3nt: TGTGCCAGTCGCTCTCCCGGCCCAAGCTCCTACAATGAGCAGTTCTTC; CDR3aa: CASRSPGPSSYNEQFF; j_gene: TRBJ2-1; d_gene: .; abundance: .; v_gene: TRBV19
CDR3nt: TGTGCCAGCACTAGACCGGGACTAGCGATCGGGGAGCTGTTTTTT; CDR3aa: CASTRPGLAIGELFF; j_gene: TRBJ2-2; d_gene: TRBD2; abundance: .; v_gene: TRBV11-1
CDR3nt: TGTGCCAGCAGCGCACTTAGGGTCGGCTATGGCTACACCTTC; CDR3aa: CASSALRVGYGYTF; j_gene: TRBJ1-2; d_gene: .; abundance: many; v_gene: TRBV7-8
CDR3nt: TGTGCCAGCAGCAAAACCGGGGGGGCAGCAGATACGCAGTATTTT; CDR3aa: CASSKTGGAADTQYF; j_gene: TRBJ2-3; d_gene: TRBD2; abundance: .; v_gene: TRBV12-3/TRBV12-4
CDR3nt: TGCGCCAGCAGCTTATTGGCGGGGGGGAGCAATGAGCAGTTCTTC; CDR3aa: CASSLLAGGSNEQFF; j_gene: TRBJ2-1; d_gene: TRBD2; abundance: few; v_gene: TRBV5-1
CDR3nt: TGTGCCAGCAGCTTCTTCGACAGGGGTGAAGCTTTCTTT; CDR3aa: CASSFFDRGEAFF; j_gene: TRBJ1-1; d_gene: TRBD1; abundance: .; v_gene: TRBV5-5
CDR3nt: TGTGCCAGCCCCCCCCTAGCGGGTTATCGCACAGATACGCAGTATTTT; CDR3aa: CASPPLAGYRTDTQYF; j_gene: TRBJ2-3; d_gene: TRBD2; abundance: few; v_gene: TRBV18
CDR3nt: TGTGCCAGCAGCGCCTTAGCACATGAGCAGTTCTTC; CDR3aa: CASSALAHEQFF; j_gene: TRBJ2-1; d_gene: .; abundance: .; v_gene: TRBV12-3/TRBV12-4
CDR3nt: TGTGCCAGCAGTTTCGACTGGGAAGAGACCCAGTACTTC; CDR3aa: CASSFDWEETQYF; j_gene: TRBJ2-5; d_gene: .; abundance: .; v_gene: TRBV6-5
CDR3nt: TGTGCCAGCACGCGCCAGGGGGCTCGTGAAAAACTGTTTTTT; CDR3aa: CASTRQGAREKLFF; j_gene: TRBJ1-4; d_gene: TRBD1; abundance: .; v_gene: TRBV12-3/TRBV12-4
CDR3nt: TGCGCCAGCAGACAGGGGAGCCCCTATAATTCACCCCTCCACTTT; CDR3aa: CASRQGSPYNSPLHF; j_gene: TRBJ1-6; d_gene: TRBD1; abundance: .; v_gene: TRBV5-1
CDR3nt: TGCAGCGAGACTAGCGGGGTGTTGGATGAGCAGTTCTTC; CDR3aa: CSETSGVLDEQFF; j_gene: TRBJ2-1; d_gene: TRBD2; abundance: .; v_gene: TRBV29-1
CDR3nt: TGCAGTGCTAGAGTCTTAGCAGCGTACCAAGAGACCCAGTACTTC; CDR3aa: CSARVLAAYQETQYF; j_gene: TRBJ2-5; d_gene: .; abundance: many; v_gene: TRBV20-1
CDR3nt: TGCAGTGCTAGAGTGTGGGACCACTACGAGCAGTACTTC; CDR3aa: CSARVWDHYEQYF; j_gene: TRBJ2-7; d_gene: .; abundance: .; v_gene: TRBV20-1
CDR3nt: TGCGCCAGCAGCCCCCCGGCACTAGCGGGGCACAATGAGCAGTTCTTC; CDR3aa: CASSPPALAGHNEQFF; j_gene: TRBJ2-1; d_gene: TRBD2; abundance: many; v_gene: TRBV5-1
CDR3nt: TGTGCCACCGGCGGACTAGCGGGGTATGAGCAGTTCTTC; CDR3aa: CATGGLAGYEQFF; j_gene: TRBJ2-1; d_gene: TRBD2; abundance: few; v_gene: TRBV24-1
CDR3nt: TGTGCCAGTAGCAAGAACCCGACAACCACAGATACGCAGTATTTT; CDR3aa: CASSKNPTTTDTQYF; j_gene: TRBJ2-3; d_gene: .; abundance: few; v_gene: TRBV19
CDR3nt: TGTGCCTGGAATTTGGGTCAGGGAAAAAATGAGCAGTTCTTC; CDR3aa: CAWNLGQGKNEQFF; j_gene: TRBJ2-1; d_gene: .; abundance: .; v_gene: TRBV30
CDR3nt: TGTGCCAGCAGCCGCCCCCGAGAGGGCGGGGGCACGGCCAAAAACATTCAGTACTTC; CDR3aa: CASSRPREGGGTAKNIQYF; j_gene: TRBJ2-4; d_gene: .; abundance: .; v_gene: TRBV7-2
CDR3nt: TGTGCCATCACCTCAGGGGGGGGGAACACTGAAGCTTTCTTT; CDR3aa: CAITSGGGNTEAFF; j_gene: TRBJ1-1; d_gene: TRBD1; abundance: .; v_gene: TRBV10-3
CDR3nt: TGTGCCAGCAGACGGGCGTCATCTGGAAACACCATATATTTT; CDR3aa: CASRRASSGNTIYF; j_gene: TRBJ1-3; d_gene: .; abundance: .; v_gene: TRBV6-5
CDR3nt: TGTGCCAGCTCATCTCGGGATGGCTACACCTTC; CDR3aa: CASSSRDGYTF; j_gene: TRBJ1-2; d_gene: .; abundance: few; v_gene: TRBV18
CDR3nt: TGTGCCAGCAGTCCATTGACAGAGAACACTGAAGCTTTCTTT; CDR3aa: CASSPLTENTEAFF; j_gene: TRBJ1-1; d_gene: .; abundance: few; v_gene: TRBV27
CDR3nt: TGTGCCAGCAGCTCGGACGGCGGGAGTTATGGCTACACCTTC; CDR3aa: CASSSDGGSYGYTF; j_gene: TRBJ1-2; d_gene: .; abundance: .; v_gene: TRBV5-6
CDR3nt: TGCAGTGCCACGACAGGCCGGGCTGAGCAGTACTTC; CDR3aa: CSATTGRAEQYF; j_gene: TRBJ2-7; d_gene: .; abundance: few; v_gene: TRBV20-1
CDR3nt: TGCGCCAGCAGCCAACCGACCCTTACTAATGAAAAACTGTTTTTT; CDR3aa: CASSQPTLTNEKLFF; j_gene: TRBJ1-4; d_gene: .; abundance: few; v_gene: TRBV5-1
CDR3nt: TGTGCCAGCCGGGGGGACTACAATGAGCAGTTCTTC; CDR3aa: CASRGDYNEQFF; j_gene: TRBJ2-1; d_gene: TRBD2; abundance: few; v_gene: TRBV5-6
CDR3nt: TGCAGCGTTGATCGAGGGGGAGAGACCCAGTACTTC; CDR3aa: CSVDRGGETQYF; j_gene: TRBJ2-5; d_gene: .; abundance: many; v_gene: TRBV29-1
CDR3nt: TGTGCCAGCAGCTCTGGACTGGACTCCTACGAGCAGTACTTC; CDR3aa: CASSSGLDSYEQYF; j_gene: TRBJ2-7; d_gene: .; abundance: many; v_gene: TRBV5-5
CDR3nt: TGTGCCAGCAGCCGCAGCTCGGGAGATGGCTACACCTTC; CDR3aa: CASSRSSGDGYTF; j_gene: TRBJ1-2; d_gene: .; abundance: few; v_gene: TRBV6-5
CDR3nt: TGCGCCAGCAGCGTGACCGGGACAGGGCCCGGGGAGCTGTTTTTT; CDR3aa: CASSVTGTGPGELFF; j_gene: TRBJ2-2; d_gene: TRBD1; abundance: few; v_gene: TRBV5-1
CDR3nt: TGCAGTGCTAGAGGACAGGGGGCTTATGAAGCTTTCTTT; CDR3aa: CSARGQGAYEAFF; j_gene: TRBJ1-1; d_gene: TRBD1; abundance: .; v_gene: TRBV20-1
CDR3nt: TGTGCCAGCTCACCACCTTCGGTCAGGTCCGCAGATACGCAGTATTTT; CDR3aa: CASSPPSVRSADTQYF; j_gene: TRBJ2-3; d_gene: .; abundance: few; v_gene: TRBV18
CDR3nt: TGTGCCAGCAGTTACTCGAAGGATAAAGCTTTCTTT; CDR3aa: CASSYSKDKAFF; j_gene: TRBJ1-1; d_gene: .; abundance: few; v_gene: TRBV6-5
CDR3nt: TGTGCCAGCAGCCCTCCGGAGCGGGGGGAGCAAGAGACCCAGTACTTC; CDR3aa: CASSPPERGEQETQYF; j_gene: TRBJ2-5; d_gene: TRBD2; abundance: .; v_gene: TRBV7-8
CDR3nt: TGTGCCAGCAGCTTGGGGGGGGGGCCCCCAAACACCGGGGAGCTGTTTTTT; CDR3aa: CASSLGGGPPNTGELFF; j_gene: TRBJ2-2; d_gene: .; abundance: .; v_gene: TRBV7-2
CDR3nt: TGCAGTGCTAGAGATCCCCTAGTGACCTACGAGCAGTACTTC; CDR3aa: CSARDPLVTYEQYF; j_gene: TRBJ2-7; d_gene: .; abundance: many; v_gene: TRBV20-1
CDR3nt: TGTGCCAGCAGCTTAGAGTGGAGGGACAGATATGAGCAGTTCTTC; CDR3aa: CASSLEWRDRYEQFF; j_gene: TRBJ2-1; d_gene: .; abundance: many; v_gene: TRBV7-2
CDR3nt: TGTGCCAGCAGGACAACAGGGGACGAGCAGTACTTC; CDR3aa: CASRTTGDEQYF; j_gene: TRBJ2-7; d_gene: TRBD1; abundance: .; v_gene: TRBV6-5
CDR3nt: TGCAGTGCTCCTGGGACAGGGGGGTTAATGAACACTGAAGCTTTCTTT; CDR3aa: CSAPGTGGLMNTEAFF; j_gene: TRBJ1-1; d_gene: TRBD1; abundance: .; v_gene: TRBV20-1
CDR3nt: TGCGCCAGCAGCTCGGGCCCACAGGGGGTTGGAGATACGCAGTATTTT; CDR3aa: CASSSGPQGVGDTQYF; j_gene: TRBJ2-3; d_gene: TRBD1; abundance: .; v_gene: TRBV5-1
CDR3nt: TGTGCCTGGAGTGAGCCTCACTACGAGCAGTACTTC; CDR3aa: CAWSEPHYEQYF; j_gene: TRBJ2-7; d_gene: .; abundance: many; v_gene: TRBV30
CDR3nt: TGCGCCAGCAGCCTCCGCCCGGGACTAGCGGGTCCGGCGGGCGAGACCCAGTACTTC; CDR3aa: CASSLRPGLAGPAGETQYF; j_gene: TRBJ2-5; d_gene: TRBD2; abundance: few; v_gene: TRBV4-1
CDR3nt: TGTGCCAGCAGCGGGAGGTTTCGTAACACTGAAGCTTTCTTT; CDR3aa: CASSGRFRNTEAFF; j_gene: TRBJ1-1; d_gene: .; abundance: .; v_gene: TRBV6-5